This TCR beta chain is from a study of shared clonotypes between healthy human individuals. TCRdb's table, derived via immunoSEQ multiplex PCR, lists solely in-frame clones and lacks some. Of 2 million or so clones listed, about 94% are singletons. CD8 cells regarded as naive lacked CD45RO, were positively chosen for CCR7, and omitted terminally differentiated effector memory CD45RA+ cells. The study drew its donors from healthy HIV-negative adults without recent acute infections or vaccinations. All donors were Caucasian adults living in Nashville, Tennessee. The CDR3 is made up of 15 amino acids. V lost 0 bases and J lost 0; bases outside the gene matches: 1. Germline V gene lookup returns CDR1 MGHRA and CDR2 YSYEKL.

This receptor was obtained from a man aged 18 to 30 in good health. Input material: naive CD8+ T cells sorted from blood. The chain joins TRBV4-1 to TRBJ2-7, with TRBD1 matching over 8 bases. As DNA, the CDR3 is TGCGCCAGCAGCCAAGAGGACAGGGCCTCCTACGAGCAGTACTTC. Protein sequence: CASSQEDRASYEQYF.